This T cell receptor (beta chain) is from a study of blood T cell repertoires in COVID-19. Across the whole study: Donors in the United States, Italy and Spain gave samples during acute or convalescent COVID-19. The cDNA or gDNA used as material had been derived from T cells, B-cell-depleted T cells, or PBMCs.

Original processing notes: Estimates of nucleated cell counts were drawn from the amplification of reference gene primers. TCRdb's table, derived via immunoSEQ multiplex PCR, lists solely in-frame clones and lacks some. The DNA was the basis for D and trimming; V, J and clone size are from that table. The sample includes over 100,000 clones, about 85% of them seen just once. The clonotype was recovered from an elderly man with acute or convalescent COVID-19. Sequenced sample: peripheral blood.

This chain's CDR3 is CASSRKAGGGETQYF. The CDR3 bases are TGTGCCAGCAGCAGAAAAGCGGGGGGAGGAGAGACCCAGTACTTC. The chain carries TRBV7-2 and TRBJ2-5; 9 bases map to TRBD2. The CDR3 totals 15 residues. Unmatched junction bases numbered 8, after V lost 5 bases and J lost 4 bases. Looked up from germline, CDR1 is SGHTA and CDR2 is FQGNSA.